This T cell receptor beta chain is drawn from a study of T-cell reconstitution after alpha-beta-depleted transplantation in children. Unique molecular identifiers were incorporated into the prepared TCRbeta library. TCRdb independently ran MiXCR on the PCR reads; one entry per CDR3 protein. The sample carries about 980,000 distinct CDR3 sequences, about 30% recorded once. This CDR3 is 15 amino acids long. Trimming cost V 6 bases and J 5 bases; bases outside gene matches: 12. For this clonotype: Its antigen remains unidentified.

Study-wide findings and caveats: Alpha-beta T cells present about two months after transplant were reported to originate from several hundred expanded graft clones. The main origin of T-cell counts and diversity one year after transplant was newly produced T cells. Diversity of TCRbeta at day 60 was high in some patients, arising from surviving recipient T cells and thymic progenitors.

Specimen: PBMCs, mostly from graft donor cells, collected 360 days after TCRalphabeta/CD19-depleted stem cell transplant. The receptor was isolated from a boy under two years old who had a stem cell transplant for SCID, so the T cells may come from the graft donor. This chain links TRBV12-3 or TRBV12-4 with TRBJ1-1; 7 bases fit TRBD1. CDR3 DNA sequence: TGTGCCAGCAGCTCCCCCCTGACAGGGCAGACTGAAGCTTTCTTT. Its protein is CASSSPLTGQTEAFF.